This record looks at one T cell receptor (beta chain) sequence and its context. The data derive from a study of T-cell memory formation after mild COVID-19. Each CDR3 protein gets one entry after TCRdb re-called the 5' RACE reads with MiXCR. The repertoire consists of around 200,000 distinct CDR3 sequences, with about a sixth occurring once and the leading ten covering under 2.5%. The CDR3 runs 15 residues. The V end lost 4 bases, the J end lost 5 bases, and 13 bases lay between the germline ends. CDR1 and CDR2 from the germline V gene are KGHDR and SFDVKD. This sequence originates from an adult woman who had mild COVID-19 (a few samples of this study predate the infection). Cell type and time point are not known. Specimen: PBMCs or a T cell subset sorted from them (not recorded which). The chain uses TRBV24-1 and TRBJ1-4; tentative D call: TRBD1 (6 bases). CDR3 in amino acids: CATSDPTGPNEKLFF. The DNA of the CDR3 is TGTGCCACCAGTGACCCGACAGGCCCAAATGAAAAACTGTTTTTT.